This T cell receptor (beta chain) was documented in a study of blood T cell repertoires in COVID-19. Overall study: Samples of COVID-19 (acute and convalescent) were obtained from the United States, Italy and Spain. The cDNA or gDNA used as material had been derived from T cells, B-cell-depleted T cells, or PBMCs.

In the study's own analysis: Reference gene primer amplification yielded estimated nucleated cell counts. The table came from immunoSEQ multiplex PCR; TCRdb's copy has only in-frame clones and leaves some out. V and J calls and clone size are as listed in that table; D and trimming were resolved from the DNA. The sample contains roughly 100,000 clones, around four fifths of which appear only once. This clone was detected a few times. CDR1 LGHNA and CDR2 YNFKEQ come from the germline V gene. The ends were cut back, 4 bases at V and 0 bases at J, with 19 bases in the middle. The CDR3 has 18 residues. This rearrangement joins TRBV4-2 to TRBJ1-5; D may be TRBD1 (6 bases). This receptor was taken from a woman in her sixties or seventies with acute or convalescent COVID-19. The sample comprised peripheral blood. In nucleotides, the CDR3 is TGTGCCAGCAGCCGTGAATGGACAGAGTACTATAGCAATCAGCCCCAGCATTTT. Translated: CASSREWTEYYSNQPQHF.